The 15 T cell receptor beta chains reported below all come from one sample, sequenced in a study of cytomegalovirus exposure and HLA in healthy donors. PCR amplification relied on 60 Vbeta primers (plus 13 Jbeta primers). Some clones are missing from TCRdb's copy, which holds only in-frame ones; the method was immunoSEQ multiplex PCR. Of about 120,000 clones listed, around three quarters are singletons. The material sequenced was PBMCs. These receptors came from a female donor in good health and CMV-seronegative.

This sequence joins TRBV2 and TRBJ2-7, with 7 bases that match TRBD1. Germline values: CDR1 SNHLY, CDR2 FYNNEI. This CDR3 contains 17 residues. After removal of 4 bases from V and 0 bases from J, the junction contained 12 bases not matched to a gene. In nucleotides, the CDR3 is TGTGCCAGCAGTGGTAAGGACCCGGACAGGCCCTCCTACGAGCAGTACTTC. Protein: CASSGKDPDRPSYEQYF.

V and J are TRBV18 and TRBJ2-3, with a tentative D call TRBD2 (6 bases). The CDR3 spans 13 residues. Germline values: CDR1 KGHSH, CDR2 LQKENI. The germline V and J ends were trimmed by 5 bases and 5 bases, with 11 bases remaining between them. The CDR3, as DNA: TGTGCCAGCTCATCCCCTAGCGTAGATACGCAGTATTTT. The encoded protein is CASSSPSVDTQYF.

This sequence joins TRBV18 and TRBJ1-6; 7 nucleotides align to TRBD1. With V trimmed by 6 bases and J by 9 bases, 8 bases remained unmatched. CDR1 KGHSH and CDR2 LQKENI come from the germline V gene. The CDR3 length is 14 residues. Here the CDR3 DNA reads TGTGCCAGCTCGGCCGGGACAGCCGGTTCACCCCTCCACTTT. It yields the protein CASSAGTAGSPLHF.

This clone was found once. This sequence joins TRBV5-1 and TRBJ2-5; maybe TRBD1 (5 bases). This CDR3 comprises 14 residues. CDR1 is SGHRS and CDR2 is YFSETQ in the germline V gene. V lost 0 bases, J lost 3 bases, and 9 bases lay in between. CDR3 sequence (DNA): TGCGCCAGCAGCTTGGAATGGGGCGAAGAGACCCAGTACTTC. Translated: CASSLEWGEETQYF.

This chain links TRBV6-5 with TRBJ2-7, with D maybe TRBD1 (6 bases). Looked up from germline, CDR1 is MNHEY and CDR2 is SVGAGI. V was pared by 6 bases and J by 3 bases, with 18 bases between. The CDR3 is made up of 15 amino acids. The CDR3 loop is CASSPGHPEFYEQYF. CDR3 in DNA: TGTGCCAGCAGCCCGGGACATCCGGAGTTCTACGAGCAGTACTTC.

V is TRBV9 and J is TRBJ1-2; TRBD1 is a possible D gene (6 bases). This CDR3 has 14 amino acids. Germline CDR1 reads SGDLS; CDR2 reads YYNGEE. V lost 0 bases and J 8 bases, leaving 14 bases between the germline ends. Here the CDR3 DNA reads TGTGCCAGCAGCGTAGATGCACAGGGTAGGGGCTACACCTTC. Residues: CASSVDAQGRGYTF.

This clone was recorded a few times. The V and J genes are TRBV7-2 and TRBJ2-1; no firm D call. Germline V gene lookup returns CDR1 SGHTA and CDR2 FQGNSA. This CDR3 contains 12 residues. With 5 bases removed from V and 8 bases from J, the gap between germline ends came to 10 bases. The CDR3 protein is CASSPAADEQFF. DNA of the CDR3: TGTGCCAGCAGCCCCGCCGCGGATGAGCAGTTCTTC.

This chain links TRBV18 with TRBJ1-5; D possibly corresponds to TRBD1 (5 bases). Trimming left V 4 bases short and J 2 bases short, with 12 bases between. The CDR3 is made up of 15 amino acids. Germline V CDR1 and CDR2: KGHSH, LQKENI. CDR3: CASSLTGVGNQPQHF. In nucleotides, the CDR3 is TGTGCCAGCTCACTCACGGGGGTGGGCAATCAGCCCCAGCATTTT.

This chain joins TRBV5-4 and TRBJ1-1; a weak D match, TRBD1 (6 bases). With 0 bases removed from V and 5 bases from J, the gap between germline ends came to 11 bases. The germline gives CDR1 SGHNT, CDR2 YYREEE (reference sequence). The CDR3 runs to 14 residues. CDR3 residues: CASSLVGAWTEAFF. The CDR3 DNA reads as TGTGCCAGCAGCTTGGTGGGGGCTTGGACTGAAGCTTTCTTT.

The rearrangement uses TRBV9 and TRBJ2-1; 7 bases map to TRBD2. V lost 1 base and J lost 6; bases outside the gene matches: 4. Germline values: CDR1 SGDLS, CDR2 YYNGEE. This CDR3 spans 14 amino acids. The DNA for the CDR3 is TGTGCCAGCAGCGTATTAACGGGGGGCAATGAGCAGTTCTTC. This translates into CASSVLTGGNEQFF.

The chain carries TRBV13 and TRBJ1-5, with D possibly being TRBD1 (6 bases). CDR3 size: 13 residues. Trimming removed 4 bases at V and 5 bases at J, with 9 bases between. Germline CDR1 reads PRHDT; CDR2 reads FYEKMQ (reference sequence). The CDR3 nucleotides are TGTGCCAGCAGCTCGGACAGATATCAGCCCCAGCATTTT. Translated, it gives CASSSDRYQPQHF.

The rearrangement uses TRBV6-5 and TRBJ2-5; TRBD2 agrees at 7 bases. CDR1 is MNHEY and CDR2 is SVGAGI in the germline V gene. This CDR3 contains 14 residues. V shed 2 bases and J 1 base; nucleotides not matched to a gene: 1. DNA for the CDR3: TGTGCCAGCAGTTACGGGGGGGTCCAAGAGACCCAGTACTTC. This encodes CASSYGGVQETQYF.

The chain links TRBV14 to TRBJ1-1; tentative D call: TRBD1 (6 bases). CDR1 is SGHDN, CDR2 FVKESK, per germline. The CDR3 sequence is 15 residues long. The germline V and J ends were trimmed by 1 base and 0 bases, with 9 bases remaining between them. The CDR3 DNA reads as TGTGCCAGCAGCCAAGTCTCAGGGGTGAACACTGAAGCTTTCTTT. Translated, it gives CASSQVSGVNTEAFF.

V usage is TRBV28 and J usage is TRBJ2-7; a weak D match, TRBD2 (7 bases). Germline CDR1 and CDR2: MDHEN and SYDVKM. The CDR3 consists of 15 residues. V was clipped by 2 bases and J by 5 bases, with 16 bases between them. This CDR3 reads CASSLGGGASDEQYF. The CDR3, as DNA: TGTGCCAGCAGTTTAGGGGGGGGCGCGAGCGACGAGCAGTACTTC.

This clone was seen a few times. V is TRBV25-1 and J is TRBJ2-1, with D maybe TRBD2 (5 bases). In germline, CDR1 is MGHDK, CDR2 SYGVNS. This CDR3 region has 14 residues. Trimming removed 4 bases from V and 3 bases from J, with 10 bases in between. This CDR3 reads CASSGPGNYNEQFF. DNA for the CDR3: TGTGCCAGCAGTGGCCCCGGGAACTACAATGAGCAGTTCTTC.